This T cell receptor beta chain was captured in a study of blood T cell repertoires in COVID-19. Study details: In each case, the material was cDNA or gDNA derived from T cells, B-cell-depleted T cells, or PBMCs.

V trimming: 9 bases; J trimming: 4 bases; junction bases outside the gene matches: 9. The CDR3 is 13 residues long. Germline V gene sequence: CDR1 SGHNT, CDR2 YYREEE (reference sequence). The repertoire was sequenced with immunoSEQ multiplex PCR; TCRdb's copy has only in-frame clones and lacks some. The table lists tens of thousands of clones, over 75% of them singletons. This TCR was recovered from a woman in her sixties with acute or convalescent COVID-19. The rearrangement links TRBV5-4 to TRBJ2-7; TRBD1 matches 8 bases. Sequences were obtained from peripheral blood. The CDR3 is CATIDRGSYEQYF. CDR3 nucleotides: TGTGCCACAATTGACAGGGGCAGTTACGAGCAGTACTTC.